This T cell receptor beta chain comes out of a study of cytomegalovirus exposure and HLA in healthy donors. Study-level results: Cytomegalovirus association was listed for approximately 150 TCR beta chains. The classifier was said to identify cytomegalovirus status with high specificity and sensitivity. In the 120 or so validation repertoires, around 95% of cluster scores exceeded 0, per a later analysis.

Sequencing was performed with immunoSEQ multiplex PCR; in TCRdb, only in-frame clones are kept and a portion is missing. Among about 88,000 clones listed, 95% to 98% were seen once. The donors formed part of the approximately 120-subject validation cohort, distinct from the roughly 700-subject first cohort. With respect to this clone: Antigen: not known.

The V segment lost 4 bases and the J segment 6 bases; nucleotides outside the gene matches: 18. The germline gives CDR1 MDHEN, CDR2 SYDVKM. This CDR3 has 18 amino acids. The chain joins TRBV28 to TRBJ2-1; 7 positions match TRBD2. The source material was PBMCs. The TCR sequence derives from a man between 18 and 35 years old in good health and CMV-seronegative. The CDR3 region is CASSSPSSSGPIPNEQFF. As DNA, the CDR3 is TGTGCCAGCAGTTCCCCCTCTTCTAGCGGACCCATACCCAATGAGCAGTTCTTC.